The entry below gives a single TCR beta chain sequence along with its context. Its target is not known. The sample originates from a study of siplizumab effects on memory and regulatory T cells. The germline V gene encodes CDR1 MNHEY and CDR2 SVGAGI. The V end was cut by 2 bases, the J end by 5 bases, with 12 bases between. CDR3 length: 14 amino acids. Study conclusions and caveats: Unstimulated subsets accounted for the mapping of only a minor share of the clones that were alloreactive. Some alloreactive sequences were traceable to unstimulated CD4+ memory cells, and siplizumab significantly reduced them.

The table came from immunoSEQ multiplex PCR; TCRdb's copy has only in-frame clones and leaves some out. The sample consists of 15,000 to 20,000 clones, more than 35% of them appearing once. It was at 37°C and for under 7 days that the mixed lymphocyte reaction cells were cocultured. The sequencing sample was made of CFSE-low (dividing) CD4+ T cells sorted from an allogeneic mixed lymphocyte reaction. J is TRBJ1-1 and V is TRBV6-5, with D uncertain. This sequence was found in a human donor in good health; the cells came from an allogeneic mixed lymphocyte reaction. In DNA, the CDR3 is TGTGCCAGCAGTTACCGCGCGGCTGAAACTGAAGCTTTCTTT. As protein: CASSYRAAETEAFF.